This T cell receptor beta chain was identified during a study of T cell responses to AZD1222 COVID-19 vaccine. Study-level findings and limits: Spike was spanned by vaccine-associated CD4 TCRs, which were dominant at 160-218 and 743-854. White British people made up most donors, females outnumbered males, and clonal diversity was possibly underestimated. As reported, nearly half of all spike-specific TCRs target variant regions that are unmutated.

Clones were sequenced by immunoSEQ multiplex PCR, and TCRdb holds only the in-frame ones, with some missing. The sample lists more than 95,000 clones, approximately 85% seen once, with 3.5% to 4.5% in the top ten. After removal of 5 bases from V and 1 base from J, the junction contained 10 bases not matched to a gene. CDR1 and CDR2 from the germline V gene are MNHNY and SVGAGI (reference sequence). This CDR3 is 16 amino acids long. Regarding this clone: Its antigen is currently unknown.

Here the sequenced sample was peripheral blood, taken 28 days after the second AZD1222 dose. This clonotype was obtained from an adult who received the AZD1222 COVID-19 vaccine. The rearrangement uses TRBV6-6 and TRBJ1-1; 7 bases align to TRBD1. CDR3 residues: CASSGNRGGGNTEAFF. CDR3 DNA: TGTGCCAGCAGTGGGAACAGGGGCGGCGGGAACACTGAAGCTTTCTTT.